Reported below is one TCR beta chain. Its recognized antigen is unknown. The data derive from a study of monozygotic twins with inflammatory bowel disease (dated by TCRdb to the late 2010s). In the study overall: The complete study included about 30 monozygotic twin pairs: 19 IBD-discordant Danish pairs and nine German pairs, of which four were IBD-concordant and five were IBD-discordant. Each individual had, on average, about 151 000 unique TCRalpha sequences and 181 000 unique TCRbeta sequences available for analysis. The search for disease-associated traits relied mainly on comparing IBD patients with their genetically identical healthy co-twins within discordant pairs.

General conclusions and limits of the study: IBD patients had lower TCRbeta repertoire diversity, measured by the inverse Simpson index, than their healthy co-twins. Repertoire similarity did not differ between concordant and discordant twins, possibly due to limited statistical power. Because patients received different immunosuppressive treatments, the repertoires may have picked up extra background noise and variability between individuals. Different T cell subtypes could not be distinguished in the analysis. The results gave no support for a single strong signal or clonotype linked to IBD. Compared with healthy twins, IBD patients shared fewer clonotypes with other individuals, and the difference was most pronounced in patients with signs of disease activity.

CDR1 and CDR2 are drawn from the germline V gene (reference sequence): SEHNR, FQNEAQ. There are 14 amino acids in the CDR3, from cysteine to phenylalanine inclusive. No DNA is given. From each donor, a roughly 2.5 ml peripheral blood sample was drawn into PAXgene tubes and stored at -80 degrees C. Total RNA was isolated from whole blood with the PAXgene blood miRNA kit on an automated QIAcube, without T cell sorting. Deep TCRalpha and TCRbeta repertoire profiling with unique molecular barcoding was performed on peripheral blood of monozygotic twin pairs concordant or discordant for inflammatory bowel disease. Smoking habits were recorded for all twin pairs, and each individual was classified as a current, former or never smoker. The method behind the library was 5' RACE. Preparation of each TCR library used approximately 3,700 ng of total RNA. cDNA was synthesized with SMARTScribe reverse transcriptase in eight separate reactions per sample. During cDNA synthesis, template switching introduced unique molecular identifiers that contained a 6-nucleotide sample barcode. TCRalpha and TCRbeta cDNA was amplified by two nested PCRs of around 15 and 9 cycles, with bead purification after each PCR. Before amplification, cDNA was treated with uracil DNA-glycosylase and purified using the QIAquick PCR purification kit. The second PCR added Illumina TruSeq-compatible adapters along with sample-specific barcodes. Library quality and concentration were assessed using TapeStation and Qubit, and 5 ng of each library was pooled. Sequencing of the pooled libraries was done on an Illumina HiSeq2500 single-index Rapid Run using custom sequencing primers and 2 x 100 bp reads. As for how the authors treated the data: MiGEC version 1.2.6 was used for UMI-based consensus assembly, which corrected PCR and sequencing errors. MiXCR version 2.1.1 handled V(D)J alignment, clonotype assembly and CDR3 extraction. Gene usage, clonotype sharing and MAIT/NKT TCR abundance were normalised by analysing the top 1000, 10 000 and 20 000 clonotypes per sample. After downsampling to 27 000 UMIs, diversity was calculated as the inverse Simpson index using the vegan R package. Statistical testing used paired Mann-Whitney U tests on the discordant twin pairs and applied Benjamini-Hochberg correction for multiple testing. The reads went through TCRdb reprocessing, and each CDR3 protein sequence gets one entry with no DNA. Here the V and J calls rest on TCRdb's processing, not on the authors' analysis. The sample table gives 350,000 to 500,000 distinct CDR3 sequences. The top ten hold about 2.6% of the sample.

The origin of this receptor is a human donor with ulcerative colitis or Crohn's disease, or a healthy co-twin of an affected twin (not recorded which). Sample: blood. The rearranged segments are TRBV7-9 and TRBJ2-2. The CDR3: CASSSSGITGELYF.